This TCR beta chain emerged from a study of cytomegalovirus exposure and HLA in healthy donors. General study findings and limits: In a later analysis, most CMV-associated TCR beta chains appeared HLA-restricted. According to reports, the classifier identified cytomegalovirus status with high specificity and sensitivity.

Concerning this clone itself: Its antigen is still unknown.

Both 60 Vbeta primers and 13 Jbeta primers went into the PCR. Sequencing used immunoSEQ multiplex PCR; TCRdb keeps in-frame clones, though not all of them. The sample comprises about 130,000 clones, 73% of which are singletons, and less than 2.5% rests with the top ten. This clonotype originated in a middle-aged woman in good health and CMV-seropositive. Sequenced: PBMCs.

The chain's CDR3 is CASSSQGASTEAFF. In DNA form, the CDR3 reads TGTGCCAGCAGTTCTCAGGGGGCCAGCACTGAAGCTTTCTTT. The rearrangement links TRBV27 to TRBJ1-1; 8 nucleotides align to TRBD1. The CDR3 totals 14 residues. V dropped 4 bases and J dropped 4; count of bases not matched to a gene: 5. The germline gives CDR1 MNHEY, CDR2 SMNVEV (reference sequence).